This T cell receptor (beta chain) was identified during a study of human T cells and chemical hapten exposure. Study-wide findings and caveats: TCRs at a frequency above 1 in 1000 stayed unchanged with DPC sensitization.

Noted time point: healthy volunteer bleed at 6 weeks. Unfractionated whole blood yielded total RNA. This clonotype turned up a few times. Its antigen is unidentified. This CDR3 has 13 residues. Germline V lookup: CDR1 LGHNA, CDR2 YNFKEQ. Trimming left V 4 bases short and J 8 bases short, with 14 bases between. In the source study's methods: Counts of TCRs in each sample centred on a median of about 96,000 and extended from roughly 25,000 to 750,000. MiXCR was run by TCRdb on the RACE reads, yielding one entry per CDR3 protein. These V and J calls rely on TCRdb rather than the paper's analysis. The sample records fewer than 85,000 distinct CDR3 sequences, roughly 7.9% being singletons.

This receptor was obtained from a female donor in good health. Some clones in this sample may be carry-over from other donors' samples. The J gene is TRBJ1-2, the V gene TRBV4-2; D is unresolved. Material for sequencing was whole blood. The CDR3, as DNA: TGTGCCAGCAGCCTTCCTCCATACCCCGGCTACACCTTC. Its protein product is CASSLPPYPGYTF.